The clone carrying this T cell receptor beta chain has ten or more counts. Antigen: not known. These data belong to a study of regulatory T cells in long-lasting Graves disease. The CDR3 is 15 residues long. The V gene end was trimmed by 3 bases and the J gene end by 5 bases; junction bases not matched to a gene: 9. TCR beta libraries were built with iRepertoire HTBI primers and Arm-PCR of CDR3 regions. TCRdb itself ran the multiplex PCR reads through MiXCR, one entry per CDR3 protein. This sample has about 380,000 distinct CDR3 sequences; about 14% occur once, and the top ten carry about a fifth. General study points: Persistent patients shared more public clonotypes (2,741) than new patients (966).

Stated time point: newly diagnosed GD, antithyroid drugs for less than 3 months. The TCR library was made from RNA that had been extracted from PBMCs in TRIzol. This receptor was taken from a female donor with Graves disease. Sequencing used peripheral blood mononuclear cells (PBMCs), obtained at new diagnosis, from a patient treated with antithyroid drugs. V gene TRBV12-3 or TRBV12-4 combines with J gene TRBJ1-2, with 7 nucleotides matching TRBD1. CDR3 residues: CASSFRDRAWYGYTF. In DNA, the CDR3 is TGTGCCAGCAGTTTCCGGGACAGAGCCTGGTATGGCTACACCTTC.